Shown below are 22 T cell receptor beta chains from a single sample sequenced in a study of T cells in tuberculosis. The data were produced by immunoSEQ multiplex PCR, yet TCRdb's version contains in-frame clones alone and is incomplete. There are about 34,000 clones in the sample; 90% to 95% occur only once, and over 10% lies in the top ten. As for time point: new active TB diagnosis, blood taken before or within 7 days of starting treatment. The source material was PBMCs, sampled at tuberculosis diagnosis. The receptors were sampled from an adult with tuberculosis.

The chain couples TRBV4-1 to TRBJ2-3, with TRBD1 as a possible D gene (7 bases). Germline V gene data show CDR1 as MGHRA and CDR2 as YSYEKL. There are 16 residues in the CDR3. The germline V and J ends were trimmed by 5 bases and 2 bases, with 17 bases remaining between them. The CDR3: CASSTRGRGDTDTQYF. The CDR3 DNA follows: TGCGCCAGCAGCACGCGAGGCAGGGGGGACACAGATACGCAGTATTTT.

The rearrangement links TRBV4-2 to TRBJ2-3; 15 nucleotides line up with TRBD2. Germline trimming cut 0 bases from V and 2 bases from J; bases unmatched to any gene: 3. The CDR3 has 18 amino acids. CDR1 is LGHNA and CDR2 is YNFKEQ in the germline V gene. The CDR3 region has the DNA TGTGCCAGCAGCCAAGATGGGACTAGCGGGGGGCCCACAGATACGCAGTATTTT. Residues: CASSQDGTSGGPTDTQYF.

The chain has TRBV12-2 and TRBJ2-1; the DNA was not used to check the table's D call, TRBD2. TRBV12-2 counts as a pseudogene. CDR3 size: 15 residues. The CDR3 nucleotides read TGTGCAAGTCGCCCGCCAAGCGGGCGATGCAATGAGCAGTTCTTC. It codes for CASRPPSGRCNEQFF.

J is TRBJ1-1 and V is TRBV18; D not certain. Germline V gene lookup returns CDR1 KGHSH and CDR2 LQKENI. V was pared by 6 bases and J by 6 bases, with 17 bases between. The CDR3 runs to 14 residues. CDR3 nucleotide sequence: TGTGCCAGCTCCCTTCTGGAGGGCGCGGCTGAAGCTTTCTTT. Protein sequence: CASSLLEGAAEAFF.

The rearrangement uses TRBV5-1 and TRBJ2-5; 9 bases match TRBD2. V was pared by 5 bases and J by 5 bases, with 4 bases of the junction left unmatched. The CDR3 covers 13 residues. CDR1 is SGHRS, CDR2 YFSETQ, per germline. CDR3 coding DNA: TGCGCCAGCAGGAGAGGACTAGCGGAGACCCAGTACTTC. Translating gives CASRRGLAETQYF.

CDR3 sequence: CASSQTGMADTQYF. As DNA, the CDR3 is TGCGCCAGCAGCCAAACGGGAATGGCAGATACGCAGTATTTT. This chain joins TRBV4-1 and TRBJ2-3; D may be TRBD2 (5 bases). CDR3 length: 14 amino acids. CDR1 is MGHRA and CDR2 is YSYEKL in the germline V gene. Trimming removed 2 bases from V and 4 bases from J, with 10 bases in between.

This clone has only one observation. The V and J genes are TRBV2 and TRBJ2-3; 9 nucleotides agree with TRBD1. The CDR3 runs 15 residues. With V trimmed by 6 bases and J by 1 base, 5 bases remained unmatched. The germline CDR1 and CDR2 sequences are SNHLY and FYNNEI. The CDR3 bases are TGTGCCAGCAGGGGGGACAGGGTTGGCACAGATACGCAGTATTTT. It yields the protein CASRGDRVGTDTQYF.

This rearrangement joins TRBV5-1 to TRBJ2-7, with 7 bases fitting TRBD1. CDR1 is SGHRS, CDR2 YFSETQ, per germline. Trimming cost V 4 bases and J 0 bases; bases outside gene matches: 10. CDR3 length: 16 amino acids. In DNA form, the CDR3 reads TGCGCCAGCAGCCCTACAGGGACAGTCCGCTCCTACGAGCAGTACTTC. Translated, it gives CASSPTGTVRSYEQYF.

The rearrangement joins TRBV12-5 to TRBJ2-1; a possible D gene is TRBD2 (6 bases). Trimming took off 7 bases at V and 3 bases at J, with 13 bases between the two ends. In germline, CDR1 is LGHNT, CDR2 FRNRAP. The CDR3 loop spans 14 amino acids. CDR3 DNA: TGTGCTAGTGAGGGGTCCGGGGGCTACAATGAGCAGTTCTTC. Residues: CASEGSGGYNEQFF.

Only a few counts were recorded for this clone. The rearrangement uses TRBV5-1 and TRBJ1-1, with 7 bases lining up with TRBD1. This CDR3 is 15 amino acids long. Per germline, CDR1 SGHRS and CDR2 YFSETQ. V gave up 3 bases and J gave up 1 base; unmatched junction bases: 6. Here the CDR3 reads CASSSLQGSNTEAFF. For the CDR3, the DNA is TGCGCCAGCAGCTCATTACAGGGGTCGAACACTGAAGCTTTCTTT.

The V and J genes are TRBV2 and TRBJ2-7, with D maybe TRBD1 (5 bases). The CDR3 totals 13 residues. CDR1 and CDR2 from the germline V gene are SNHLY and FYNNEI. Trimming stripped 4 bases from V and 3 bases from J, with 10 bases between. In DNA, the CDR3 is TGTGCCAGCAGTGGACAGCTACACTACGAGCAGTACTTC. This sequence encodes CASSGQLHYEQYF. The whole variable domain, filled in from reference TRBV2 and TRBJ2-7, reads EPEVTQTPSHQVTQMGQEVILRCVPISNHLYFYWYRQILGQKVEFLVSFYNNEISEKSEIFDDQFSVERPDGSNFTLKIRSTKLEDSAMYFCASSGQLHYEQYFGPGTRLTVT.

The chain has TRBV29-1 and TRBJ2-3, with D possibly TRBD1 on 5 matching bases. Trimming took off 1 base at V and 9 bases at J, with 8 bases between the two ends. Germline loops: CDR1 SQVTM, CDR2 ANQGSEA. This CDR3 has 11 amino acids. The CDR3 DNA is TGCAGCGTTGAAGGGGGCGAAACGCAGTATTTT. Its protein is CSVEGGETQYF.

V gene TRBV7-6 combines with J gene TRBJ2-1; TRBD2 matches 7 bases. CDR3 size: 15 residues. CDR1 is SGHVS, CDR2 FNYEAQ, per germline. With 0 bases clipped from V and 2 bases from J, the junction kept 1 base outside the gene matches. CDR3 residues: CASSLAGGAYNEQFF. For the CDR3, the DNA is TGTGCCAGCAGCTTAGCGGGGGGGGCCTACAATGAGCAGTTCTTC.

CDR3 sequence (DNA): TGCGCCAGCAGTCCGGGACTAGCGGTAACCTACAATGAGCAGTTCTTC. It translates to CASSPGLAVTYNEQFF. The chain recombines TRBV10-1 with TRBJ2-1, with 11 bases that match TRBD2. In germline, CDR1 is WNHNN, CDR2 SYGVQD (reference sequence). The CDR3 runs 16 residues. Losses at the gene ends were 5 bases for V and 2 bases for J; bases not matched to a gene: 5.

In its sample, this clone was seen a few times. In DNA, the CDR3 is TGTGCCAGCAGTGAATATGAGTACCTTAGCACAGATACGCAGTATTTT. It yields the protein CASSEYEYLSTDTQYF. The rearrangement links TRBV6-1 to TRBJ2-3, with no clear D. V gave up 2 bases and J gave up 0 bases, with 12 bases separating them. The CDR3 runs 16 residues. Germline CDR1 is MNHNS and CDR2 is SASEGT.

The chain carries TRBV28 and TRBJ2-5; 11 bases line up with TRBD1. This CDR3 has 13 amino acids. Trimming took 6 bases from V and 12 from J; bases not matched to a gene: 9. Per the germline V gene, CDR1 is MDHEN and CDR2 is SYDVKM. CDR3 residues: CASRPGTGGSEYF. DNA of the CDR3: TGTGCCAGCAGGCCGGGGACAGGGGGATCGGAGTACTTC.

The rearrangement uses TRBV2 and TRBJ2-5; the D gene is possibly TRBD2 (7 bases). Between the trimmed V and J ends, which lost 3 bases and 4 bases, there was a span of 12 bases. This CDR3 comprises 14 residues. Germline V gene data show CDR1 as SNHLY and CDR2 as FYNNEI. The CDR3 DNA reads TGTGCCAGCAGTGATGTGGGGGGGGCAGAGACCCAGTACTTC. Encoded protein: CASSDVGGAETQYF.

V usage is TRBV4-1 and J usage is TRBJ2-4; TRBD1 agrees at 8 bases. The CDR3 runs 16 residues. Germline CDR1 MGHRA, CDR2 YSYEKL. V lost 3 bases and J lost 3; bases outside the gene matches: 7. The CDR3 reads CASSHGQGYGKNIQYF. The DNA for the CDR3 is TGCGCCAGCAGCCATGGACAGGGCTACGGCAAAAACATTCAGTACTTC.

The chain has TRBV14 and TRBJ2-7, with a weak D call TRBD1 (6 bases). There are 19 residues in the CDR3. Trimming left V 1 base short and J 2 bases short, with 24 bases between. Looked up from germline, CDR1 is SGHDN and CDR2 is FVKESK. CDR3 sequence: CASSQGQDNRRIWTYEQYF. DNA of the CDR3: TGTGCCAGCAGCCAAGGACAGGATAATAGGCGTATATGGACCTACGAGCAGTACTTC.

This clone was observed a single time. The chain recombines TRBV4-1 with TRBJ2-7; 10 nucleotides align to TRBD2. From germline, CDR1 is MGHRA and CDR2 YSYEKL. The CDR3 sequence is 18 residues long. The J segment lost 2 bases and the V segment lost 0 bases, leaving 10 bases of the junction unmatched. The CDR3 DNA reads TGCGCCAGCAGCCAAGATCTGTTGGGGAGCGGGGGGGCCTACGAGCAGTACTTC. It yields the protein CASSQDLLGSGGAYEQYF.

The chain has TRBV2 and TRBJ1-5, with 9 bases matching TRBD1. The CDR3 is 15 residues long. With V trimmed by 8 bases and J by 3 bases, 8 bases remained unmatched. CDR1 and CDR2 from the germline V gene are SNHLY and FYNNEI. The CDR3 loop reads CASGGDRVYNQPQHF. The CDR3 DNA reads TGTGCCAGCGGGGGGGACAGGGTCTACAATCAGCCCCAGCATTTT.

CDR3 bases: TGTGCCAGCAGTGTAGCTAGCGGAAAAAGCACAGATACGCAGTATTTT. Amino acid sequence: CASSVASGKSTDTQYF. The chain recombines TRBV6-1 with TRBJ2-3; 7 nucleotides align to TRBD2. Germline V lookup: CDR1 MNHNS, CDR2 SASEGT. With 4 bases clipped from V and 0 bases from J, the junction kept 7 bases outside the gene matches. This CDR3 region has 16 residues.